Listed below are T cell receptor beta chains from one sample, sequenced in a study of CD8 T cells in Susac syndrome. TCRdb passed the immunoSEQ multiplex PCR reads through MiXCR, listing each CDR3 protein once. Among approximately 220,000 distinct CDR3 sequences listed, 92% were seen once. The sample consisted of CD8+ T cells from PBMCs. Receptors were obtained from a human donor with multiple sclerosis. Each CDR3 is given with its conserved first and last residue. D genes are given only for firm matches. Where a row states a size, it is once, few, many or the class of an expanded clone; other rows omit it.

d_gene: NA
j_gene: TRBJ2-3
abundance: NA
v_gene: TRBV6-2/TRBV6-3
CDR3aa: CASSYSVGTDTQYF
CDR3nt: TGTGCCAGCAGTTACTCGGTCGGCACAGATACGCAGTATTTT

d_gene: NA
j_gene: TRBJ1-1
abundance: NA
v_gene: TRBV29-1
CDR3aa: CSATGHSTEAFF
CDR3nt: TGCAGCGCTACAGGACACAGCACTGAAGCTTTCTTT

d_gene: NA
j_gene: TRBJ1-2
abundance: NA
v_gene: TRBV20-1
CDR3aa: CSASPHGVNDGYTF
CDR3nt: TGCAGTGCTAGCCCCCACGGGGTGAATGATGGCTACACCTTC

d_gene: TRBD2
j_gene: TRBJ2-7
abundance: NA
v_gene: TRBV7-8
CDR3aa: CASSFTGTSLYEQYF
CDR3nt: TGTGCCAGCAGCTTTACCGGGACTAGCCTATACGAGCAGTACTTC

d_gene: NA
j_gene: TRBJ2-7
abundance: NA
v_gene: TRBV7-9
CDR3aa: CASSLGSAAYEQYF
CDR3nt: TGTGCCAGCAGCTTAGGGTCGGCCGCGTACGAGCAGTACTTC

d_gene: NA
j_gene: TRBJ1-1
abundance: once
v_gene: TRBV5-6
CDR3aa: CASSSGYLQGDTEAFF
CDR3nt: TGTGCCAGCAGCTCGGGCTATCTACAGGGCGACACTGAAGCTTTCTTT

d_gene: NA
j_gene: TRBJ2-5
abundance: NA
v_gene: TRBV6-5
CDR3aa: CASSYSGRAQETQYF
CDR3nt: TGTGCCAGCAGTTACTCCGGCAGGGCCCAAGAGACCCAGTACTTC

d_gene: NA
j_gene: TRBJ2-1
abundance: NA
v_gene: TRBV13
CDR3aa: CASSFRGGPANEQFF
CDR3nt: TGTGCCAGCAGCTTTAGGGGGGGACCAGCCAATGAGCAGTTCTTC

d_gene: TRBD2
j_gene: TRBJ2-1
abundance: NA
v_gene: TRBV5-1
CDR3aa: CASSLLAGAAYNEQFF
CDR3nt: TGCGCCAGCAGCTTACTAGCGGGAGCGGCCTACAATGAGCAGTTCTTC

d_gene: TRBD1
j_gene: TRBJ1-2
abundance: NA
v_gene: TRBV7-8
CDR3aa: CASSTETGAEGYTF
CDR3nt: TGTGCCAGCAGCACCGAGACAGGGGCTGAGGGCTACACCTTC

d_gene: NA
j_gene: TRBJ2-7
abundance: NA
v_gene: TRBV11-2
CDR3aa: CASSLDYMNWQGLIEHSYEQYF
CDR3nt: TGTGCCAGCAGCTTAGATTATATGAATTGGCAGGGCCTAATTGAGCACTCCTACGAGCAGTACTTC

d_gene: NA
j_gene: TRBJ1-1
abundance: few
v_gene: TRBV19
CDR3aa: CASSIRAGTEAFF
CDR3nt: TGTGCCAGTAGTATCCGGGCGGGCACTGAAGCTTTCTTT

d_gene: NA
j_gene: TRBJ2-4
abundance: NA
v_gene: TRBV4-1
CDR3aa: CASSQMALAKNIQYF
CDR3nt: TGCGCCAGCAGCCAGATGGCACTAGCCAAAAACATTCAGTACTTC

d_gene: NA
j_gene: TRBJ1-5
abundance: NA
v_gene: TRBV24-1
CDR3aa: CATSQGNQPQHF
CDR3nt: TGTGCCACCAGTCAGGGCAATCAGCCCCAGCATTTT

d_gene: NA
j_gene: TRBJ2-1
abundance: NA
v_gene: TRBV29-1
CDR3aa: CSVPHSNEQFF
CDR3nt: TGCAGCGTTCCTCACTCCAATGAGCAGTTCTTC

d_gene: NA
j_gene: TRBJ2-1
abundance: NA
v_gene: TRBV14
CDR3aa: CASSRREKGSSYNEQFF
CDR3nt: TGTGCCAGCAGCCGACGAGAGAAGGGGAGCTCCTACAATGAGCAGTTCTTC

d_gene: NA
j_gene: TRBJ1-5
abundance: NA
v_gene: TRBV9
CDR3aa: CASSFGGATGQPQHF
CDR3nt: TGTGCCAGCAGCTTCGGGGGGGCGACGGGTCAGCCCCAGCATTTT

d_gene: NA
j_gene: TRBJ2-3
abundance: NA
v_gene: TRBV28
CDR3aa: CASTPGAKQSEADTQYF
CDR3nt: TGTGCCAGCACCCCGGGCGCTAAACAGTCGGAGGCAGATACGCAGTATTTT

d_gene: NA
j_gene: TRBJ2-5
abundance: NA
v_gene: TRBV20-1
CDR3aa: CSARDDGRAVRYQETQYF
CDR3nt: TGCAGTGCTAGAGATGATGGGAGAGCGGTGAGATACCAAGAGACCCAGTACTTC

d_gene: NA
j_gene: TRBJ2-7
abundance: NA
v_gene: TRBV29-1
CDR3aa: CSVDVDLPEEGLYEQYF
CDR3nt: TGCAGCGTTGACGTTGATCTCCCTGAGGAGGGACTCTACGAGCAGTACTTC

d_gene: NA
j_gene: TRBJ2-1
abundance: NA
v_gene: TRBV9
CDR3aa: CASSVASGTGEQFF
CDR3nt: TGTGCCAGCAGCGTAGCTAGCGGGACAGGTGAGCAGTTCTTC

d_gene: TRBD2
j_gene: TRBJ2-1
abundance: NA
v_gene: TRBV5-4
CDR3aa: CASSSGLAGAEQFF
CDR3nt: TGTGCCAGCAGCTCGGGACTAGCGGGAGCTGAGCAGTTCTTC

d_gene: NA
j_gene: TRBJ1-2
abundance: NA
v_gene: TRBV5-4
CDR3aa: CASSRQLYYGYTF
CDR3nt: TGTGCCAGCAGCCGACAGCTTTACTATGGCTACACCTTC

d_gene: TRBD1
j_gene: TRBJ2-5
abundance: NA
v_gene: TRBV9
CDR3aa: CASSPTGAVETQYF
CDR3nt: TGTGCCAGCAGCCCGACAGGGGCAGTGGAGACCCAGTACTTC

d_gene: NA
j_gene: TRBJ2-3
abundance: NA
v_gene: TRBV5-6
CDR3aa: CASSSRQDPFGADTQYF
CDR3nt: TGTGCCAGCAGCTCACGACAGGACCCGTTCGGGGCAGATACGCAGTATTTT

d_gene: NA
j_gene: TRBJ2-3
abundance: NA
v_gene: TRBV3-1
CDR3aa: CASSQDTSSTDTQYF
CDR3nt: TGTGCCAGCAGCCAAGATACAAGTAGTACAGATACGCAGTATTTT

d_gene: NA
j_gene: TRBJ2-7
abundance: NA
v_gene: TRBV29-1
CDR3aa: CSVEQGIHEQYF
CDR3nt: TGCAGCGTTGAACAGGGGATCCACGAGCAGTACTTC

d_gene: NA
j_gene: TRBJ1-1
abundance: NA
v_gene: TRBV29-1
CDR3aa: CSVDRRENTEAFF
CDR3nt: TGCAGCGTTGACCGACGGGAGAACACTGAAGCTTTCTTT

d_gene: NA
j_gene: TRBJ2-7
abundance: few
v_gene: TRBV27
CDR3aa: CASSYTDSYEQYF
CDR3nt: TGTGCCAGCAGTTATACTGACTCCTACGAGCAGTACTTC

d_gene: TRBD1
j_gene: TRBJ1-2
abundance: NA
v_gene: TRBV7-2
CDR3aa: CATILRGGYTF
CDR3nt: TGTGCCACCATCCTCAGGGGGGGCTACACCTTC

d_gene: NA
j_gene: TRBJ2-7
abundance: NA
v_gene: TRBV5-6
CDR3aa: CASSDILGLYEQYF
CDR3nt: TGTGCCAGCAGCGACATACTAGGGCTCTACGAGCAGTACTTC

d_gene: NA
j_gene: TRBJ2-5
abundance: NA
v_gene: TRBV12-5
CDR3aa: CASALGRGYQETQYF
CDR3nt: TGTGCTAGTGCCCTGGGGAGAGGGTACCAAGAGACCCAGTACTTC

d_gene: NA
j_gene: TRBJ2-7
abundance: few
v_gene: TRBV6-5
CDR3aa: CASSYGAVHEQYF
CDR3nt: TGTGCCAGCAGTTACGGGGCCGTCCACGAGCAGTACTTC

d_gene: NA
j_gene: TRBJ2-3
abundance: once
v_gene: TRBV12-3/TRBV12-4
CDR3aa: CASSFGGITDTQYF
CDR3nt: TGTGCCAGCAGTTTTGGGGGTATCACAGATACGCAGTATTTT

d_gene: TRBD2
j_gene: TRBJ2-7
abundance: NA
v_gene: TRBV6-2/TRBV6-3
CDR3aa: CASSWRAGGPYEQYF
CDR3nt: TGTGCCAGCAGTTGGAGAGCGGGAGGGCCCTACGAGCAGTACTTC

d_gene: NA
j_gene: TRBJ2-3
abundance: NA
v_gene: TRBV11-2
CDR3aa: CASSFRGRPLTDTQYF
CDR3nt: TGTGCCAGCAGCTTCCGAGGACGCCCCTTAACAGATACGCAGTATTTT

d_gene: NA
j_gene: TRBJ2-5
abundance: NA
v_gene: TRBV7-9
CDR3aa: CASSSPGSPRVETQYF
CDR3nt: TGTGCCAGCAGCTCCCCGGGGTCTCCCAGGGTGGAGACCCAGTACTTC

d_gene: NA
j_gene: TRBJ1-1
abundance: NA
v_gene: TRBV19
CDR3aa: CASRAVNTEAFF
CDR3nt: TGTGCCAGTAGAGCGGTGAACACTGAAGCTTTCTTT

d_gene: NA
j_gene: TRBJ2-1
abundance: once
v_gene: TRBV5-6
CDR3aa: CASSFDFDGRDEQFF
CDR3nt: TGTGCCAGCAGCTTCGACTTCGACGGCCGCGATGAGCAGTTCTTC

d_gene: NA
j_gene: TRBJ2-1
abundance: NA
v_gene: TRBV27
CDR3aa: CASSLSSYNEQFF
CDR3nt: TGTGCTAGCAGCTTAAGCAGCTACAATGAGCAGTTCTTC

d_gene: TRBD2
j_gene: TRBJ2-5
abundance: NA
v_gene: TRBV2
CDR3aa: CASSDTSGVEETQYF
CDR3nt: TGTGCCAGCAGTGACACTAGCGGGGTAGAAGAGACCCAGTACTTC

d_gene: NA
j_gene: TRBJ1-3
abundance: NA
v_gene: TRBV7-9
CDR3aa: CASSSFPDTRGNTIYF
CDR3nt: TGTGCCAGCAGCTCCTTTCCGGACACCCGCGGAAACACCATATATTTT

d_gene: NA
j_gene: TRBJ2-3
abundance: NA
v_gene: TRBV7-9
CDR3aa: CASSSGAGTGYF
CDR3nt: TGTGCCAGCAGCTCGGGGGCGGGGACGGGGTATTTT

d_gene: TRBD2
j_gene: TRBJ2-7
abundance: NA
v_gene: TRBV20-1
CDR3aa: CSALLGGEQYF
CDR3nt: TGCAGTGCCCTCCTGGGGGGGGAGCAGTACTTC

d_gene: NA
j_gene: TRBJ1-2
abundance: NA
v_gene: TRBV12-3/TRBV12-4
CDR3aa: CASSLGSPPAYGYTF
CDR3nt: TGTGCCAGCAGTTTAGGATCTCCCCCGGCCTATGGCTACACCTTC

d_gene: NA
j_gene: TRBJ1-1
abundance: once
v_gene: TRBV3-1
CDR3aa: CASSQDAGISDTEAFF
CDR3nt: TGTGCCAGCAGCCAAGATGCGGGTATATCGGACACTGAAGCTTTCTTT

d_gene: TRBD1
j_gene: TRBJ2-7
abundance: once
v_gene: TRBV11-2
CDR3aa: CASSLDRGQGYFYEQYF
CDR3nt: TGTGCCAGCAGCTTAGATCGGGGACAGGGGTACTTCTACGAGCAGTACTTC

d_gene: NA
j_gene: TRBJ2-1
abundance: NA
v_gene: TRBV3-1
CDR3aa: CASSQRGEQFF
CDR3nt: TGTGCCAGCAGCCAAAGGGGTGAGCAGTTCTTC